This entry features one T cell receptor (beta chain) sequence. A junction boundary mismatches the germline segment, possibly from a read error. The CDR3 sequence is 13 residues long. From germline, CDR1 is KGHSH and CDR2 LQKENI. In the original processing: How many nucleated cells were present was estimated from reference gene primer amplification. Data came from immunoSEQ multiplex PCR; TCRdb stores just in-frame clones and leaves some out. That table furnishes V, J and clone size, whereas the DNA furnished D and trimming. This table holds a few hundred thousand clones, 90% found once. This sample stems from a study of blood T cell repertoires in COVID-19. In the study overall: There were acute and convalescent COVID-19 samples, and they came from the United States, Italy and Spain. Nucleic acid was either cDNA or gDNA, and it came from T cells, B-cell-depleted T cells, or PBMCs.

The chain uses TRBV18 and TRBJ2-7; D is undetermined. Sequencing was carried out using peripheral blood. The TCR was taken from a woman aged 30 to 39 with COVID-19, enrolled during active disease. The CDR3 DNA sequence: TGTGCCAGCTCGCCACCGGTAGTAAACGAGCAGTACTTC. It translates to CASSPPVVNEQYF. The variable domain in full, with the rest retrieved from reference TRBV18 and TRBJ2-7, is NAGVMQNPRHLVRRRGQEARLRCSPMKGHSHVYWYRQLPEEGLKFMVYLQKENIIDESGMPKERFSAEFPKEGPSILRIQQVVRGDSAAYFCASSPPVVNEQYFGPGTRLTVT.